Listed here are 21 T cell receptor beta chains from one sample, sequenced in a study of T cell changes during pregnancy in multiple sclerosis. Only in-frame clones appear in the TCRdb table, and some are missing; sequencing was by immunoSEQ multiplex PCR. Among roughly 110,000 clones listed, about nine tenths were seen once. The specimen was peripheral blood, collected in the third trimester of pregnancy. The receptors stem from a female donor in good health, enrolled as a control in a pregnancy study.

The chain employs TRBV29-1 and TRBJ1-2; no definite D call. The CDR3 covers 14 residues. The germline CDR1 and CDR2 sequences are SQVTM and ANQGSEA. The V and J ends lost 1 base and 4 bases respectively, with 13 bases between them. The CDR3 DNA sequence: TGCAGCGTTGAAGCTATCCGGGATGTCTATGGCTACACCTTC. Its protein is CSVEAIRDVYGYTF.

This chain links TRBV4-3 with TRBJ2-1; TRBD1 matches 7 bases. The V gene end was trimmed by 2 bases and the J gene end by 3 bases; junction bases not matched to a gene: 13. The CDR3 covers 18 residues. Per germline, CDR1 LGHNA and CDR2 YSLEER. CDR3 coding DNA: TGCGCCAGCAGCCAACTACTTCCAGACAGGGACCTCTACAATGAGCAGTTCTTC. It yields the protein CASSQLLPDRDLYNEQFF.

The V and J genes are TRBV4-3 and TRBJ1-2; 9 bases match TRBD1. Germline V gene sequence: CDR1 LGHNA, CDR2 YSLEER. V dropped 1 base and J dropped 5; count of bases not matched to a gene: 8. The CDR3 extends over 16 amino acids. The DNA for the CDR3 is TGCGCCAGCAGCCAAGTTGTACAGGGGGCAGAGTATGGCTACACCTTC. This sequence encodes CASSQVVQGAEYGYTF.

V and J are TRBV18 and TRBJ1-4; the match to TRBD1 covers 7 bases. The CDR3 covers 16 residues. Per the germline V gene, CDR1 is KGHSH and CDR2 is LQKENI. J lost 2 bases, V lost 2 bases, and 5 bases had no gene match. The CDR3 loop is CASSPSKGATNEKLFF. CDR3 in DNA: TGTGCCAGCTCACCATCTAAGGGGGCTACTAATGAAAAACTGTTTTTT.

The chain has TRBV4-3 and TRBJ1-2; D possibly corresponds to TRBD1 (5 bases). V dropped 3 bases and J dropped 3 bases, with 11 bases sitting between them. Looked up from germline, CDR1 is LGHNA and CDR2 is YSLEER. The CDR3 has 14 residues. The CDR3 spells CASSHSGGDYGYTF. CDR3 nucleotides: TGCGCCAGCAGCCACTCGGGGGGAGACTATGGCTACACCTTC.

The count of this clone is one. The chain links TRBV7-2 to TRBJ2-1, with 8 bases matching TRBD1. V trimming: 1 base; J trimming: 7 bases; junction bases outside the gene matches: 6. The CDR3 runs 15 residues. Germline V gene lookup returns CDR1 SGHTA and CDR2 FQGNSA. The CDR3 nucleotides read TGTGCCAGCAGCTTAGACGGGACAGGTGTGAATGAGCAGTTCTTC. Encoded protein: CASSLDGTGVNEQFF. Supplemented by reference TRBV7-2 and TRBJ2-1, the full variable domain reads GAGVSQSPSNKVTEKGKDVELRCDPISGHTALYWYRQSLGQGLEFLIYFQGNSAPDKSGLPSDRFSAERTGGSVSTLTIQRTQQEDSAVYLCASSLDGTGVNEQFFGPGTRLTVL.

The rearrangement links TRBV5-4 to TRBJ2-7; 7 bases align to TRBD1. There are 13 residues in the CDR3. Germline-derived CDR1 and CDR2 are SGHNT and YYREEE (reference sequence). The trim removed 5 bases at V and 3 bases at J, leaving 5 bases unmatched. The CDR3 loop is CASSFDRVYEQYF. The CDR3 bases are TGTGCCAGCAGTTTCGACAGGGTCTACGAGCAGTACTTC.

The rearrangement links TRBV18 to TRBJ2-3; maybe TRBD2 (5 bases). Germline CDR1 is KGHSH and CDR2 is LQKENI. The CDR3 length is 13 residues. V lost 3 bases and J 6 bases, leaving 10 bases between the germline ends. The CDR3 DNA reads as TGTGCCAGCTCACCTTCGGGGTGGGATACGCAGTATTTT. Translating it yields CASSPSGWDTQYF.

The chain carries TRBV9 and TRBJ2-7; 11 positions match TRBD2. Germline assignment: CDR1 SGDLS and CDR2 YYNGEE. The CDR3 is 15 residues long. After removal of 5 bases from V and 0 bases from J, the junction contained 4 bases not matched to a gene. This chain's CDR3 is CASSAGTSGSYEQYF. As DNA, the CDR3 is TGTGCCAGCAGTGCCGGGACTAGCGGCTCCTACGAGCAGTACTTC.

The chain joins TRBV30 to TRBJ1-3; no clear D gene. V shed 0 bases and J shed 5 bases, with 5 bases lying between them. The CDR3 spans 12 residues. Germline CDR1 reads GTSNPN; CDR2 reads SVGIG (reference sequence). CDR3 sequence: CAWSVQRNTIYF. Written as DNA, the CDR3 is TGTGCCTGGAGTGTACAGAGAAACACCATATATTTT.

V is TRBV10-1 and J is TRBJ2-2; D is undetermined. V lost 10 bases and J 6 bases, leaving 12 bases between the germline ends. CDR3 length: 12 residues. CDR1 and CDR2 from the germline V gene are WNHNN and SYGVQD (reference sequence). The CDR3 is CAIVLFPGELFF. The CDR3 nucleotides read TGCGCCATAGTGTTGTTCCCCGGGGAGCTGTTTTTT.

This clone came up once. This rearrangement joins TRBV7-3 to TRBJ2-3; TRBD1 matches at 11 bases. The CDR3 covers 15 residues. The germline gives CDR1 SGHTA, CDR2 FQGTGA. V shed 5 bases and J 4 bases; nucleotides not matched to a gene: 5. CDR3 amino acids: CASSPGTGGPDTQYF. CDR3 in DNA: TGTGCCAGCAGCCCCGGGACAGGGGGACCAGATACGCAGTATTTT.

This clone appeared a single time. This sequence joins TRBV6-6 and TRBJ2-3, with 8 positions matching TRBD1. Germline assignment: CDR1 MNHNY and CDR2 SVGAGI (reference sequence). The V and J ends lost 5 bases and 9 bases, in that order; junction bases with no gene match: 13. This CDR3 contains 15 residues. CDR3 coding DNA: TGTGCCAGCAGTGTCGGGACAGGACCTCTAGGCACGCAGTATTTT. Amino acid sequence: CASSVGTGPLGTQYF.

This chain uses TRBV6-4 with TRBJ1-4; TRBD1 agrees at 8 bases. V lost 0 bases to trimming and J lost 8 bases; unmatched junction nucleotides: 11. The germline gives CDR1 MRHNA, CDR2 SNTAGT. CDR3 size: 17 residues. CDR3 loop: CASSDSRGVTGDEKLFF. Here the CDR3 DNA reads TGTGCCAGCAGTGACTCCCGGGGGGTGACAGGGGACGAAAAACTGTTTTTT.

The CDR3 bases are TGTGCCAGCAGTTACACCGGAAGGGGAGGCTCACCCCTCCACTTT. It is translated as CASSYTGRGGSPLHF. The chain is built from TRBV6-5 and TRBJ1-6, with a weak D call TRBD1 (5 bases). Germline CDR1 and CDR2: MNHEY and SVGAGI. The CDR3 is made up of 15 amino acids. V lost 2 bases to trimming and J lost 10 bases, with 15 bases between them.

In this sample, this clone turned up once. The chain recombines TRBV11-2 with TRBJ1-1; D may be TRBD1 (6 bases). CDR1 and CDR2 (germline): SGHAT, FQNNGV. Deletions cut 5 bases from V and 3 bases from J, with 13 bases between. This CDR3 is 14 amino acids long. CDR3 protein: CASSPQGGDTEAFF. The CDR3 DNA reads as TGTGCCAGCAGCCCACAGGGAGGGGACACTGAAGCTTTCTTT.

This sequence joins TRBV7-2 and TRBJ2-6, with 7 nucleotides matching TRBD1. The V segment lost 6 bases and the J segment 2 bases; nucleotides outside the gene matches: 4. This CDR3 is built from 15 residues. Germline CDR1 and CDR2: SGHTA and FQGNSA. Here the CDR3 reads CASSSGQPGANVLTF. CDR3 DNA sequence: TGTGCCAGCAGTTCGGGACAGCCTGGGGCCAACGTCCTGACTTTC.

This chain uses TRBV14 with TRBJ1-3; D is undetermined. The length of the CDR3 is 15 residues. Germline CDR1 and CDR2: SGHDN and FVKESK. Trimming cost V 2 bases and J 4 bases, with 12 bases left between them. In DNA form, the CDR3 reads TGTGCCAGCAGCCAAATGGCTGGAGGAGGAAACACCATATATTTT. Amino acid sequence: CASSQMAGGGNTIYF.

The chain joins TRBV5-1 to TRBJ1-2; 9 positions agree with TRBD1. Per the germline V gene, CDR1 is SGHRS and CDR2 is YFSETQ. The junction had 11 bases not matched to a gene; V was cut back by 4 bases and J by 4 bases. The CDR3 is made up of 16 amino acids. The CDR3: CASSPERGQGIYGYTF. CDR3 nucleotide sequence: TGCGCCAGCAGCCCCGAGAGGGGACAGGGCATCTATGGCTACACCTTC.

This chain connects TRBV19 to TRBJ1-6; D gene ambiguous. V was shortened by 5 bases and J by 4 bases, with 12 bases between the two germline ends. The V gene's germline CDR1 is LNHDA and CDR2 SQIVND (reference sequence). The CDR3 extends over 15 amino acids. The CDR3 region has the DNA TGTGCCAGTAGTGCTGGTGAGGGTTATAATTCACCCCTCCACTTT. It yields the protein CASSAGEGYNSPLHF.

The CDR3 sequence is CASSIDRGVSGANVLTF. The CDR3 bases are TGTGCCAGTAGTATAGATCGGGGGGTCTCTGGGGCCAACGTCCTGACTTTC. The chain recombines TRBV19 with TRBJ2-6; 7 bases are a match to TRBD2. The CDR3 length is 17 residues. Germline assignment: CDR1 LNHDA and CDR2 SQIVND (reference sequence). Trimming at V came to 0 bases and at J to 0 bases, leaving 2 bases not matched to a gene.